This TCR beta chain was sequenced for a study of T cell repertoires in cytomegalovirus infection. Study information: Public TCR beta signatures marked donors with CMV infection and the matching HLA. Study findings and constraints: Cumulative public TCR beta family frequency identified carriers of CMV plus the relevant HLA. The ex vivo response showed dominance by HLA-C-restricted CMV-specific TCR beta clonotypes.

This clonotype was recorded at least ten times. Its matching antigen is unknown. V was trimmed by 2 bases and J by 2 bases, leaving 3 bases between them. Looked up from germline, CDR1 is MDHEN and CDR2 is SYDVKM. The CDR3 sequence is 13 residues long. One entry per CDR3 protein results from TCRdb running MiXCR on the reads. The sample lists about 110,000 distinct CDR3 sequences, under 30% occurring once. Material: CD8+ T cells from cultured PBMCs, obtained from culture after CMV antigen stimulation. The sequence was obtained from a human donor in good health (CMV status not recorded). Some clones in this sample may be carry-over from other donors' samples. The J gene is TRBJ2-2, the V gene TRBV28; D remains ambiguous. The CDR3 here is CASSLINTGELFF. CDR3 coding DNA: TGTGCCAGCAGTTTAATTAACACCGGGGAGCTGTTTTTT. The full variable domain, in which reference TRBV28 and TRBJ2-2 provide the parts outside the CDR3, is DVKVTQSSRYLVKRTGEKVFLECVQDMDHENMFWYRQDPGLGLRLIYFSYDVKMKEKGDIPEGYSVSREKKERFSLILESASTNQTSMYLCASSLINTGELFFGEGSRLTVL.